The clone carrying this T cell receptor (beta chain) was recorded at least ten times. Germline loops: CDR1 DFQATT, CDR2 SNEGSKA (reference sequence). This CDR3 comprises 15 residues. The ends lost 4 bases at V and 2 bases at J; junction bases unmatched: 7. This specimen belongs to a study of T cells after yellow fever vaccination. TCRdb processed the 5' RACE reads anew with MiXCR; each CDR3 protein has one entry. Of about 160,000 distinct CDR3 sequences detected, about 7% appear once; the ten largest clones hold roughly 2.5%. This clonotype was sampled from a man between 18 and 29 years old who received the YFV17D yellow fever vaccine. The sample consisted of CD4+ T cells sorted from PBMCs, taken 5 days after the first yellow fever vaccination. V is TRBV20-1 and J is TRBJ2-7; TRBD1 matches 11 bases. CDR3 sequence reads: CSAMTPGQGAYEQYF. As DNA, the CDR3 is TGCAGTGCTATGACACCGGGACAGGGGGCCTACGAGCAGTACTTC.